This is a list of T cell receptor beta chains from one sample in a study of blood T cell repertoires in COVID-19. Using immunoSEQ multiplex PCR, the repertoire was profiled, and TCRdb retains in-frame clones only, with some absent. Found here are about 200,000 clones, 82% of them singletons; the top ten hold roughly 5.5%. Sequenced material: peripheral blood. The origin of the receptors is a woman in her 70s with COVID-19, enrolled during active disease. CDR3s include the opening cysteine and the closing phenylalanine or tryptophan. The order of the fields is CDR3 length, V gene, J gene, clone size, D gene, CDR3 protein, CDR3 DNA. D genes are given only for firm matches. A clone size is listed for some rows: how often the clone was seen (once, few, many), or a class if it is expanded.

CDR3 length: 15
V gene: TRBV9
J gene: TRBJ2-1
clone size: NA
D gene: TRBD2
CDR3 protein: CASSVLSGNYNEQFF
CDR3 DNA: TGTGCCAGCAGCGTTTTAAGCGGGAACTACAATGAGCAGTTCTTC

CDR3 length: 15
V gene: TRBV2
J gene: TRBJ1-1
clone size: NA
D gene: NA
CDR3 protein: CASSEARGARAEAFF
CDR3 DNA: TGTGCCAGCAGTGAAGCGCGGGGGGCGCGAGCTGAAGCTTTCTTT

CDR3 length: 13
V gene: TRBV29-1
J gene: TRBJ2-7
clone size: NA
D gene: NA
CDR3 protein: CSVARQGLGEQYF
CDR3 DNA: TGCAGCGTTGCCCGACAGGGACTAGGCGAGCAGTACTTC

CDR3 length: 15
V gene: TRBV19
J gene: TRBJ1-1
clone size: NA
D gene: NA
CDR3 protein: CASKELDRMNTEAFF
CDR3 DNA: TGTGCCAGTAAGGAATTGGACAGAATGAACACTGAAGCTTTCTTT

CDR3 length: 14
V gene: TRBV7-9
J gene: TRBJ1-5
clone size: once
D gene: NA
CDR3 protein: CASSTQGDRQPQHF
CDR3 DNA: TGTGCCAGCAGCACACAGGGTGACAGGCAGCCCCAGCATTTT

CDR3 length: 14
V gene: TRBV5-3
J gene: TRBJ1-2
clone size: NA
D gene: TRBD1
CDR3 protein: CARSPPGGNYGYTF
CDR3 DNA: TGTGCCAGAAGCCCACCAGGGGGTAACTATGGCTACACCTTC

CDR3 length: 17
V gene: TRBV7-3
J gene: TRBJ2-3
clone size: NA
D gene: NA
CDR3 protein: CASSQQRQSPGADTQYF
CDR3 DNA: TGTGCCAGCAGCCAACAAAGACAGTCCCCTGGCGCAGATACGCAGTATTTT

CDR3 length: 15
V gene: TRBV7-9
J gene: TRBJ2-1
clone size: NA
D gene: TRBD2
CDR3 protein: CASSRLALMHNEQFF
CDR3 DNA: TGTGCCAGCAGCCGACTAGCCCTCATGCACAATGAGCAGTTCTTC

CDR3 length: 15
V gene: TRBV18
J gene: TRBJ2-3
clone size: NA
D gene: NA
CDR3 protein: CASSPGPLNTDTQYF
CDR3 DNA: TGTGCCAGCTCACCGGGGCCGCTAAACACAGATACGCAGTATTTT

CDR3 length: 16
V gene: TRBV5-1
J gene: TRBJ2-1
clone size: NA
D gene: TRBD2
CDR3 protein: CASSLASGTSGNEQFF
CDR3 DNA: TGCGCCAGCAGCTTGGCCTCCGGGACTAGCGGGAATGAGCAGTTCTTC

CDR3 length: 15
V gene: TRBV5-1
J gene: TRBJ2-7
clone size: NA
D gene: NA
CDR3 protein: CASSSGGQAAYEQYF
CDR3 DNA: TGCGCCAGCAGCTCGGGGGGACAGGCGGCCTACGAGCAGTACTTC

CDR3 length: 14
V gene: TRBV3-1/TRBV3-2
J gene: TRBJ1-5
clone size: NA
D gene: TRBD1
CDR3 protein: CASSSGQGGQPQHF
CDR3 DNA: TGTGCCAGCAGCAGCGGACAGGGGGGACAGCCCCAGCATTTT

CDR3 length: 16
V gene: TRBV6-2/TRBV6-3
J gene: TRBJ2-1
clone size: NA
D gene: TRBD2
CDR3 protein: CASSLRTLAGGNEQFF
CDR3 DNA: TGTGCCAGCAGTCTTAGGACTCTAGCGGGAGGCAATGAGCAGTTCTTC

CDR3 length: 13
V gene: TRBV18
J gene: TRBJ1-4
clone size: NA
D gene: NA
CDR3 protein: CASSPYGGEKLFF
CDR3 DNA: TGTGCCAGCTCACCATATGGGGGCGAAAAACTGTTTTTT

CDR3 length: 13
V gene: TRBV30
J gene: TRBJ1-2
clone size: NA
D gene: NA
CDR3 protein: CAWSVLRAYGYTF
CDR3 DNA: TGTGCCTGGAGTGTACTCAGGGCCTATGGCTACACCTTC

CDR3 length: 14
V gene: TRBV9
J gene: TRBJ1-4
clone size: few
D gene: TRBD1
CDR3 protein: CASSRTGDNEKLFF
CDR3 DNA: TGTGCCAGCAGCCGAACAGGGGATAATGAAAAACTGTTTTTT

CDR3 length: 16
V gene: TRBV14
J gene: TRBJ2-1
clone size: NA
D gene: NA
CDR3 protein: CASSQLGGVSYNEQFF
CDR3 DNA: TGTGCCAGCAGCCAGCTCGGGGGAGTGTCCTACAATGAGCAGTTCTTC

CDR3 length: 17
V gene: TRBV3-1/TRBV3-2
J gene: TRBJ2-7
clone size: NA
D gene: TRBD1
CDR3 protein: CASSLRGGTGLVYEQYF
CDR3 DNA: TGTGCCAGCAGCCTCCGTGGGGGGACAGGCCTTGTCTACGAGCAGTACTTC

CDR3 length: 13
V gene: TRBV5-8
J gene: TRBJ2-7
clone size: NA
D gene: NA
CDR3 protein: CASSLSVRKEQYF
CDR3 DNA: TGTGCCAGCAGCTTGTCAGTCAGAAAAGAGCAGTACTTC

CDR3 length: 13
V gene: TRBV5-1
J gene: TRBJ1-2
clone size: once
D gene: NA
CDR3 protein: CASSLIPGNGYTF
CDR3 DNA: TGCGCCAGCAGCTTGATTCCAGGGAATGGCTACACCTTC

CDR3 length: 13
V gene: TRBV9
J gene: TRBJ2-1
clone size: NA
D gene: TRBD1
CDR3 protein: CASSFDRGTEQFF
CDR3 DNA: TGTGCCAGCAGCTTTGACAGGGGTACTGAGCAGTTCTTC

CDR3 length: 15
V gene: TRBV19
J gene: TRBJ2-5
clone size: NA
D gene: TRBD1
CDR3 protein: CASSRGTDPQETQYF
CDR3 DNA: TGTGCCAGTAGTAGAGGGACAGATCCCCAAGAGACCCAGTACTTC

CDR3 length: 15
V gene: TRBV13
J gene: TRBJ1-5
clone size: NA
D gene: TRBD1
CDR3 protein: CASSSSGQGTQPQHF
CDR3 DNA: TGTGCCAGCAGCAGTTCGGGACAGGGTACTCAGCCCCAGCATTTT

CDR3 length: 14
V gene: TRBV4-3
J gene: TRBJ2-3
clone size: NA
D gene: TRBD2
CDR3 protein: CASSQSGSQDTQYF
CDR3 DNA: TGCGCCAGCAGCCAGAGCGGGAGTCAGGATACGCAGTATTTT

CDR3 length: 15
V gene: TRBV28
J gene: TRBJ1-5
clone size: NA
D gene: TRBD1
CDR3 protein: CASSPLRTGNQPQHF
CDR3 DNA: TGTGCCAGCAGTCCCTTAAGGACAGGGAATCAGCCCCAGCATTTT

CDR3 length: 18
V gene: TRBV4-1
J gene: TRBJ1-5
clone size: NA
D gene: NA
CDR3 protein: CASTQTVTSGASNQPQHF
CDR3 DNA: TGCGCCAGCACCCAGACGGTTACCTCAGGGGCGAGCAATCAGCCCCAGCATTTT

CDR3 length: 13
V gene: TRBV7-2
J gene: TRBJ2-7
clone size: NA
D gene: NA
CDR3 protein: CASQQGGSYEQYF
CDR3 DNA: TGTGCCAGCCAGCAGGGGGGATCCTACGAGCAGTACTTC

CDR3 length: 14
V gene: TRBV7-9
J gene: TRBJ1-1
clone size: NA
D gene: NA
CDR3 protein: CASSFPFGGTEAFF
CDR3 DNA: TGTGCCAGCAGTTTCCCCTTCGGCGGCACTGAAGCTTTCTTT

CDR3 length: 12
V gene: TRBV18
J gene: TRBJ2-3
clone size: NA
D gene: NA
CDR3 protein: CASRGETDTQYF
CDR3 DNA: TGTGCCAGCCGAGGCGAAACAGATACGCAGTATTTT

CDR3 length: 13
V gene: TRBV7-2
J gene: TRBJ1-5
clone size: many
D gene: NA
CDR3 protein: CASSWRQSLPQHF
CDR3 DNA: TGTGCCAGCAGCTGGAGGCAGAGTCTGCCCCAGCATTTT

CDR3 length: 15
V gene: TRBV6-6
J gene: TRBJ1-4
clone size: NA
D gene: NA
CDR3 protein: CASRGGGIANEKLFF
CDR3 DNA: TGTGCCAGCAGGGGTGGGGGGATAGCTAATGAAAAACTGTTTTTT

CDR3 length: 11
V gene: TRBV30
J gene: TRBJ1-3
clone size: NA
D gene: NA
CDR3 protein: CAWTISNTIYF
CDR3 DNA: TGTGCCTGGACTATCTCTAACACCATATATTTT

CDR3 length: 13
V gene: TRBV10-3
J gene: TRBJ1-2
clone size: NA
D gene: TRBD1
CDR3 protein: CAHGQAANYGYTF
CDR3 DNA: TGTGCCCACGGACAGGCCGCTAACTATGGCTACACCTTC

CDR3 length: 16
V gene: TRBV7-2
J gene: TRBJ2-1
clone size: NA
D gene: TRBD2
CDR3 protein: CASSRIAGGPRDEQFF
CDR3 DNA: TGTGCCAGCAGCAGAATAGCGGGAGGGCCTAGGGATGAGCAGTTCTTC

CDR3 length: 17
V gene: TRBV19
J gene: TRBJ2-1
clone size: NA
D gene: TRBD2
CDR3 protein: CASLPGTSGSSYNEQFF
CDR3 DNA: TGTGCCAGTTTGCCCGGGACTAGCGGAAGCTCCTACAATGAGCAGTTCTTC

CDR3 length: 13
V gene: TRBV6-5
J gene: TRBJ2-7
clone size: NA
D gene: TRBD1
CDR3 protein: CASRGTGGYEQYF
CDR3 DNA: TGTGCCAGCAGGGGGACAGGGGGCTACGAGCAGTACTTC

CDR3 length: 15
V gene: TRBV7-2
J gene: TRBJ1-6
clone size: NA
D gene: TRBD1
CDR3 protein: CASSLDRGHNSPLHF
CDR3 DNA: TGTGCCAGCAGCTTAGACAGGGGGCATAATTCACCCCTCCACTTT

CDR3 length: 15
V gene: TRBV18
J gene: TRBJ2-2
clone size: NA
D gene: NA
CDR3 protein: CASSPDLRGSGELFF
CDR3 DNA: TGTGCCAGCTCACCTGACCTTCGGGGGTCCGGGGAGCTGTTTTTT

CDR3 length: 14
V gene: TRBV5-1
J gene: TRBJ1-5
clone size: NA
D gene: TRBD1
CDR3 protein: CASSFTGEGQPQHF
CDR3 DNA: TGCGCCAGCAGCTTCACAGGGGAAGGACAGCCCCAGCATTTT

CDR3 length: 17
V gene: TRBV10-3
J gene: TRBJ2-1
clone size: NA
D gene: TRBD2
CDR3 protein: CAISESGLAGPYNEQFF
CDR3 DNA: TGTGCCATCAGTGAGTCTGGCCTAGCGGGTCCCTACAATGAGCAGTTCTTC

CDR3 length: 14
V gene: TRBV7-2
J gene: TRBJ2-3
clone size: NA
D gene: NA
CDR3 protein: CASSLTGRSSSQYF
CDR3 DNA: TGTGCCAGCAGCCTCACAGGCCGGAGTAGTTCGCAGTATTTT

CDR3 length: 15
V gene: TRBV10-3
J gene: TRBJ1-2
clone size: NA
D gene: TRBD1
CDR3 protein: CAISLGQGANYGYTF
CDR3 DNA: TGTGCCATCAGTCTAGGACAGGGGGCTAACTATGGCTACACCTTC

CDR3 length: 13
V gene: TRBV4-2
J gene: TRBJ2-3
clone size: NA
D gene: NA
CDR3 protein: CASSLRGTDTQYF
CDR3 DNA: TGTGCCAGCAGCCTTAGAGGGACAGATACGCAGTATTTT

CDR3 length: 13
V gene: TRBV18
J gene: TRBJ1-1
clone size: NA
D gene: NA
CDR3 protein: CASSPGLNTEAFF
CDR3 DNA: TGTGCCAGCTCACCCGGGTTGAACACTGAAGCTTTCTTT

CDR3 length: 15
V gene: TRBV7-6
J gene: TRBJ2-2
clone size: NA
D gene: NA
CDR3 protein: CASSLYGINTGELFF
CDR3 DNA: TGTGCCAGCAGTCTCTACGGGATTAACACCGGGGAGCTGTTTTTT

CDR3 length: 17
V gene: TRBV18
J gene: TRBJ1-2
clone size: once
D gene: TRBD1
CDR3 protein: CASSPILPGTGYYGYTF
CDR3 DNA: TGTGCCAGCTCACCGATTCTACCCGGGACAGGCTACTATGGCTACACCTTC

CDR3 length: 14
V gene: TRBV18
J gene: TRBJ1-5
clone size: NA
D gene: NA
CDR3 protein: CASSRSGENQPQHF
CDR3 DNA: TGTGCCAGCTCTCGTTCGGGGGAGAATCAGCCCCAGCATTTT

CDR3 length: 17
V gene: TRBV5-6
J gene: TRBJ2-5
clone size: NA
D gene: TRBD2
CDR3 protein: CASSSRTSGRAGETQYF
CDR3 DNA: TGTGCCAGCAGCTCCCGGACTAGCGGGAGGGCCGGAGAGACCCAGTACTTC

CDR3 length: 19
V gene: TRBV7-2
J gene: TRBJ2-1
clone size: once
D gene: TRBD2
CDR3 protein: CASSPRTGRTSGSYNEQFF
CDR3 DNA: TGTGCCAGCAGCCCCCGAACGGGGCGGACTAGCGGGAGTTACAATGAGCAGTTCTTC

CDR3 length: 13
V gene: TRBV19
J gene: TRBJ2-1
clone size: NA
D gene: TRBD2
CDR3 protein: CASRTSEVNEQFF
CDR3 DNA: TGTGCCAGCCGGACTAGCGAGGTCAATGAGCAGTTCTTC

CDR3 length: 15
V gene: TRBV28
J gene: TRBJ2-1
clone size: NA
D gene: NA
CDR3 protein: CASSKWGVRKSEQFF
CDR3 DNA: TGTGCCAGCAGTAAATGGGGGGTCAGGAAGAGTGAGCAGTTCTTC

CDR3 length: 14
V gene: TRBV29-1
J gene: TRBJ2-1
clone size: NA
D gene: TRBD2
CDR3 protein: CSVGLAGLYNEQFF
CDR3 DNA: TGCAGCGTTGGACTAGCGGGACTTTACAATGAGCAGTTCTTC

CDR3 length: 14
V gene: TRBV3-1/TRBV3-2
J gene: TRBJ1-5
clone size: NA
D gene: TRBD1
CDR3 protein: CASSPSGGGQPQHF
CDR3 DNA: TGTGCCAGCAGCCCCTCGGGAGGGGGCCAGCCCCAGCATTTT